This T cell receptor beta chain appears in the sequencing data of a study of T-cell reconstitution after alpha-beta-depleted transplantation in children. Study conclusions and caveats: In patients about two months after transplant, alpha-beta T cells reportedly arose from several hundred expanded graft clones.

TCRbeta library preparation incorporated unique molecular identifiers. TCRdb called the PCR reads again in MiXCR, with one record for every CDR3 protein. The data hold some 110,000 distinct CDR3 sequences, with under 13% observed a single time. This CDR3 has 16 amino acids. Trimming removed 3 bases from V and 6 bases from J; junction bases left unmatched: 6. This clonotype was counted a few times. Its antigen is currently unknown. This sequence joins TRBV12-3 or TRBV12-4 and TRBJ2-7, with 15 bases matching TRBD2. The sample here was PBMCs, taken before TCRalphabeta/CD19-depleted stem cell transplant. The clonotype originates from a boy younger than 10 with acute lymphoblastic leukemia, due to receive a stem cell transplant. CDR3 residues: CASSLGPGLAGGEQYF. CDR3 bases: TGTGCCAGCAGTTTGGGTCCGGGACTAGCGGGAGGCGAGCAGTACTTC.